The rows below give T cell receptor beta chains drawn from one sample of a study of shared clonotypes between healthy human individuals. Some clones are missing from TCRdb's copy, which holds only in-frame ones; the method was immunoSEQ multiplex PCR. Among fewer than 700,000 clones listed, roughly 72% were seen once. Material: PBMCs. These receptors all come from a woman aged 35 to 49 in good health. Some clones in this sample may be carry-over from other donors' samples. Each CDR3 is given with its conserved first and last residue. Fields, in order: V gene, D gene, J gene, CDR3 protein. The D gene is left open where the match is weak.

>TRBV7-9|.|TRBJ1-1
CASSLSATGNTEAFF
>TRBV28|.|TRBJ1-3
CASSPWGRGSGNTIYF
>TRBV4-1|.|TRBJ2-1
CASSQPSRHNEQFF
>TRBV29-1|.|TRBJ1-5
CSAPATIMDQPQHF
>TRBV30|.|TRBJ2-1
CAWNPGGSSYNEQFF
>TRBV30|TRBD2|TRBJ2-7
CAWRAPGLVYEQYF
>TRBV11-2|TRBD2|TRBJ2-5
CASSFGLAGRGQETQYF
>TRBV15|.|TRBJ2-7
CATSREGRVSGEQYF
>TRBV4-3|TRBD2|TRBJ2-1
CASSQERGLAGYNEQFF
>TRBV2|.|TRBJ1-5
CASSWTRAGNQPQHF
>TRBV27|TRBD1|TRBJ2-5
CASSSGQGETQYF
>TRBV21-1|.|TRBJ2-7
CARTGLAGGYEQYF
>TRBV6-5|TRBD1|TRBJ2-2
CASRDRVEPGELFF
>TRBV11-2|TRBD2|TRBJ2-1
CASSLVPGGSYNEQFF
>TRBV6-6|TRBD2|TRBJ2-1
CASSSRLAGVDEQFF
>TRBV19|TRBD1|TRBJ1-4
CASSPTGVVEKLFF
>TRBV7-9|TRBD1|TRBJ1-5
CASSQDGQGNQPQHF
>TRBV6-5|.|TRBJ2-1
CASRQGYYNEQFF
>TRBV28|.|TRBJ1-1
CASSSQWGGAFF
>TRBV6-6|.|TRBJ2-1
CASSYVDEQFF
>TRBV30|.|TRBJ2-2
CAWSVQDRNTGELFF